The clone carrying this T cell receptor (beta chain) has at least ten counts. Antigen: not known. In germline, CDR1 is MDHEN, CDR2 SYDVKM. The CDR3 is 14 amino acids. V shed 4 bases and J shed 11 bases, with 19 bases lying between them. Every TCR cDNA molecule bore its own unique molecular identifier. Via MiXCR, TCRdb re-called the 5' RACE reads, giving one row per CDR3 protein. The table records under 7,500 distinct CDR3 sequences, roughly a sixth of them present only once. These data are taken from a study of spatial heterogeneity in lung cancer. About the research overall: Matched bulk RNA-seq yielded a T cell module score, and TCR transcript counts in tumor regions correlated strongly with that score. Study-wide results and limits: Counts of expanded intratumoral alpha and beta TCRs tracked tumor mutation counts.

Documented time point: sample taken at primary tumor resection. Unsorted whole RNA of tumor, nontumor lung or frozen PBMC was sequenced. The source is a male donor with early-stage non-small cell lung cancer. This specimen consisted of lung tumor tissue, obtained at surgery. The chain carries TRBV28 and TRBJ2-3; D remains ambiguous. CDR3 residues: CASSSPPGGPGQYF. The CDR3 nucleotides read TGTGCCAGCAGTTCCCCCCCGGGCGGCCCGGGGCAGTATTTT.